The next 18 T cell receptor beta chains were all read from a single sample in a study of Graves' ophthalmopathy and Graves' hyperthyroidism. RNA transcripts were the source from which TCR beta CDR3 regions were amplified. The first-round RT-PCR employed HTBI primers together with the Qiagen OneStep RT-PCR kit. A multiplex PCR was then performed as the second round. TCRdb fed the multiplex PCR reads into MiXCR, producing one record per CDR3 protein. This table holds over a million distinct CDR3 sequences, about 38% found once. What was sequenced was peripheral blood or thyroid tissue (not recorded which). The receptors were sampled from an adult man with Graves' hyperthyroidism.

This clonotype was picked up many times. The chain recombines TRBV7-6 with TRBJ2-7; D is unresolved. The CDR3 contains 15 residues. Germline V gene data show CDR1 as SGHVS and CDR2 as FNYEAQ. Trimming removed 5 bases from V and 1 base from J, with 15 bases in between. The chain's CDR3 is CASSPKFSGSYEQYF. The CDR3, as DNA: TGTGCCAGCAGCCCCAAGTTTTCCGGTTCCTACGAGCAGTACTTC. The complete variable domain, with remaining parts taken from reference TRBV7-6 and TRBJ2-7, reads GAGVSQSPRYKVTKRGQDVALRCDPISGHVSLYWYRQALGQGPEFLTYFNYEAQQDKSGLPNDRFSAERPEGSISTLTIQRTEQRDSAMYRCASSPKFSGSYEQYFGPGTRLTVT.

In its sample, this clonotype was seen many times. CDR3 DNA sequence: TGCGCCAGCAGCCAAGACGGAGGGAGGGGGAATCAGCCCCAGCATTTT. This codes for CASSQDGGRGNQPQHF. The chain joins TRBV4-1 to TRBJ1-5, with D perhaps TRBD1 (6 bases). There are 16 residues in the CDR3. Germline CDR1 reads MGHRA; CDR2 reads YSYEKL. Deletions cut 0 bases from V and 4 bases from J, with 13 bases between.

This rearrangement joins TRBV25-1 to TRBJ2-7; D possibly matches TRBD1 or TRBD2 (6 bases each). This CDR3 region has 13 residues. With 7 bases removed from V and 6 bases from J, the gap between germline ends came to 16 bases. The germline gives CDR1 MGHDK, CDR2 SYGVNS. The CDR3 reads CASTTGTGAEQYF. The CDR3 DNA reads TGTGCCAGCACTACAGGGACGGGGGCCGAGCAGTACTTC.

This chain's CDR3 is CSAIPGQGSEQYF. The CDR3, as DNA: TGCAGTGCTATCCCGGGACAGGGCTCCGAGCAGTACTTC. This chain uses TRBV20-1 with TRBJ2-7, with TRBD1 identical over 9 bases. V lost 4 bases to trimming and J lost 6 bases; unmatched junction nucleotides: 7. The CDR3 extends over 13 amino acids. Germline CDR1 DFQATT, CDR2 SNEGSKA (reference sequence).

J is TRBJ1-2 and V is TRBV6-5; D remains ambiguous. The ends were cut back, 10 bases at V and 3 bases at J, with 18 bases in the middle. CDR1 is MNHEY and CDR2 is SVGAGI in the germline V gene. The CDR3 runs 14 residues. The CDR3 is CATLLSTRDYGYTF. The CDR3 nucleotides read TGTGCCACCCTCCTAAGTACGCGGGACTATGGCTACACCTTC.

This clonotype was observed a handful of times. The gene calls are TRBV13 and TRBJ2-2; a possible D gene is TRBD2 (5 bases). CDR1 and CDR2 (germline): PRHDT, FYEKMQ (reference sequence). The CDR3 extends over 14 amino acids. With 5 bases removed from V and 5 bases from J, the gap between germline ends came to 12 bases. The CDR3 reads CASSRWERTGELFF. CDR3 nucleotides: TGTGCCAGCAGCAGGTGGGAGAGAACCGGGGAGCTGTTTTTT.

The chain uses TRBV12-3 or TRBV12-4 and TRBJ2-5; tentative D call: TRBD1 (6 bases). V dropped 5 bases and J dropped 2 bases, with 12 bases sitting between them. The CDR3 runs 14 residues. The CDR3 coding sequence is TGTGCCAGCAGTATCCAACAGGGACAAGAGACCCAGTACTTC. Protein: CASSIQQGQETQYF.

The chain uses TRBV25-1 and TRBJ1-5; D is ambiguous. The V and J ends lost 5 bases and 5 bases respectively, with 16 bases between them. Germline V lookup: CDR1 MGHDK, CDR2 SYGVNS. The CDR3 totals 15 residues. The CDR3 is CASSFGSPGYQPQHF. In DNA form, the CDR3 reads TGTGCCAGCAGTTTCGGCAGCCCCGGCTATCAGCCCCAGCATTTT.

The chain uses TRBV5-6 and TRBJ2-7, with D possibly TRBD1 on 5 matching bases. The CDR3 length is 15 residues. Germline V CDR1 and CDR2: SGHDT, YYEEEE. V lost 1 base to trimming and J lost 3 bases, with 14 bases between them. CDR3 bases: TGTGCCAGCAGCTTGTTTGCAGGGTACGTCTACGAGCAGTACTTC. Its translation: CASSLFAGYVYEQYF.

The rearrangement uses TRBV7-6 and TRBJ1-1; D uncertain. Trimming took 0 bases from V and 10 from J, leaving 18 bases between them. The germline CDR1 and CDR2 sequences are SGHVS and FNYEAQ. The CDR3 loop spans 15 amino acids. In nucleotides, the CDR3 is TGTGCCAGCAGCTTAGCGGCCGGGAAACCAAGTGGAGCTTTCTTT. Protein sequence: CASSLAAGKPSGAFF.

This clonotype was recorded many times. The V gene is TRBV4-1, the J gene TRBJ1-4; 9 positions agree with TRBD1. Germline V gene lookup returns CDR1 MGHRA and CDR2 YSYEKL. The trim removed 3 bases at V and 12 bases at J, leaving 8 bases unmatched. This CDR3 has 14 amino acids. The CDR3 loop is CASSHGTGLIELFF. In DNA, the CDR3 is TGCGCCAGCAGCCACGGGACAGGGCTTATAGAACTGTTTTTT.

This sequence joins TRBV19 and TRBJ2-2; TRBD1 aligns across 8 bases. Germline CDR1 reads LNHDA; CDR2 reads SQIVND (reference sequence). V shed 6 bases and J 6 bases; nucleotides not matched to a gene: 6. The CDR3 is 14 residues long. This CDR3 reads CASRQGASSGELFF. DNA of the CDR3: TGTGCCAGTAGGCAGGGGGCTTCTTCCGGGGAGCTGTTTTTT.

This clonotype was picked up a small number of times. The chain uses TRBV7-2 and TRBJ1-2; D remains ambiguous. Looked up from germline, CDR1 is SGHTA and CDR2 is FQGNSA. Trimming left V 5 bases short and J 5 bases short, with 15 bases between. The CDR3 is 14 amino acids. DNA of the CDR3: TGTGCCAGCAGCCAAGTGGCGGGGAGGTATGGCTACACCTTC. Its protein is CASSQVAGRYGYTF.

The chain joins TRBV5-1 to TRBJ1-5; maybe TRBD1 (5 bases). The CDR3 runs 15 residues. Trimming stripped 4 bases from V and 8 bases from J, with 19 bases between. Germline lookup yields CDR1 SGHRS and CDR2 YFSETQ. In DNA form, the CDR3 reads TGCGCCAGCAGCCTCTCAGGGATTATCAGCGAGCCCCAGCATTTT. Translated: CASSLSGIISEPQHF.

This clonotype was detected only a few times. The chain employs TRBV5-6 and TRBJ2-7; either TRBD1 or TRBD2 may supply D (6 bases each). Trimming removed 4 bases at V and 4 bases at J, with 15 bases between. This CDR3 is built from 14 residues. Germline lookup yields CDR1 SGHDT and CDR2 YYEEEE. The CDR3 DNA follows: TGTGCCAGCAGCCGGACGGGGGCCATATACGAGCAGTACTTC. Translation gives CASSRTGAIYEQYF.

The CDR3 DNA sequence: TGTGCCAGCAGTGAAGCGGCCTGGGAATATGGCTACACCTTC. Translated: CASSEAAWEYGYTF. The chain recombines TRBV7-9 with TRBJ1-2; D not certain. Germline loops: CDR1 SEHNR, CDR2 FQNEAQ (reference sequence). The V gene lost 6 bases and the J gene lost 5 bases, with 16 bases spanning the gap. The CDR3 extends over 14 amino acids.

The chain links TRBV14 to TRBJ2-2; 11 bases are shared with TRBD2. CDR3 size: 17 residues. The junction had 12 bases not matched to a gene; V was cut back by 6 bases and J by 6 bases. CDR1 is SGHDN and CDR2 is FVKESK in the germline V gene. CDR3 sequence reads: CASSQRLSGRASGELFF. The CDR3 DNA follows: TGTGCCAGCAGTCAACGACTTAGCGGGAGGGCCTCCGGGGAGCTGTTTTTT.

V is TRBV20-1 and J is TRBJ1-1, with D maybe TRBD1 (5 bases). Germline-derived CDR1 and CDR2 are DFQATT and SNEGSKA (reference sequence). CDR3 length: 12 amino acids. The V gene lost 7 bases and the J gene lost 1 base, with 10 bases spanning the gap. The chain's CDR3 is CSGGAGNTEAFF. CDR3 bases: TGCAGTGGAGGGGCCGGGAACACTGAAGCTTTCTTT.